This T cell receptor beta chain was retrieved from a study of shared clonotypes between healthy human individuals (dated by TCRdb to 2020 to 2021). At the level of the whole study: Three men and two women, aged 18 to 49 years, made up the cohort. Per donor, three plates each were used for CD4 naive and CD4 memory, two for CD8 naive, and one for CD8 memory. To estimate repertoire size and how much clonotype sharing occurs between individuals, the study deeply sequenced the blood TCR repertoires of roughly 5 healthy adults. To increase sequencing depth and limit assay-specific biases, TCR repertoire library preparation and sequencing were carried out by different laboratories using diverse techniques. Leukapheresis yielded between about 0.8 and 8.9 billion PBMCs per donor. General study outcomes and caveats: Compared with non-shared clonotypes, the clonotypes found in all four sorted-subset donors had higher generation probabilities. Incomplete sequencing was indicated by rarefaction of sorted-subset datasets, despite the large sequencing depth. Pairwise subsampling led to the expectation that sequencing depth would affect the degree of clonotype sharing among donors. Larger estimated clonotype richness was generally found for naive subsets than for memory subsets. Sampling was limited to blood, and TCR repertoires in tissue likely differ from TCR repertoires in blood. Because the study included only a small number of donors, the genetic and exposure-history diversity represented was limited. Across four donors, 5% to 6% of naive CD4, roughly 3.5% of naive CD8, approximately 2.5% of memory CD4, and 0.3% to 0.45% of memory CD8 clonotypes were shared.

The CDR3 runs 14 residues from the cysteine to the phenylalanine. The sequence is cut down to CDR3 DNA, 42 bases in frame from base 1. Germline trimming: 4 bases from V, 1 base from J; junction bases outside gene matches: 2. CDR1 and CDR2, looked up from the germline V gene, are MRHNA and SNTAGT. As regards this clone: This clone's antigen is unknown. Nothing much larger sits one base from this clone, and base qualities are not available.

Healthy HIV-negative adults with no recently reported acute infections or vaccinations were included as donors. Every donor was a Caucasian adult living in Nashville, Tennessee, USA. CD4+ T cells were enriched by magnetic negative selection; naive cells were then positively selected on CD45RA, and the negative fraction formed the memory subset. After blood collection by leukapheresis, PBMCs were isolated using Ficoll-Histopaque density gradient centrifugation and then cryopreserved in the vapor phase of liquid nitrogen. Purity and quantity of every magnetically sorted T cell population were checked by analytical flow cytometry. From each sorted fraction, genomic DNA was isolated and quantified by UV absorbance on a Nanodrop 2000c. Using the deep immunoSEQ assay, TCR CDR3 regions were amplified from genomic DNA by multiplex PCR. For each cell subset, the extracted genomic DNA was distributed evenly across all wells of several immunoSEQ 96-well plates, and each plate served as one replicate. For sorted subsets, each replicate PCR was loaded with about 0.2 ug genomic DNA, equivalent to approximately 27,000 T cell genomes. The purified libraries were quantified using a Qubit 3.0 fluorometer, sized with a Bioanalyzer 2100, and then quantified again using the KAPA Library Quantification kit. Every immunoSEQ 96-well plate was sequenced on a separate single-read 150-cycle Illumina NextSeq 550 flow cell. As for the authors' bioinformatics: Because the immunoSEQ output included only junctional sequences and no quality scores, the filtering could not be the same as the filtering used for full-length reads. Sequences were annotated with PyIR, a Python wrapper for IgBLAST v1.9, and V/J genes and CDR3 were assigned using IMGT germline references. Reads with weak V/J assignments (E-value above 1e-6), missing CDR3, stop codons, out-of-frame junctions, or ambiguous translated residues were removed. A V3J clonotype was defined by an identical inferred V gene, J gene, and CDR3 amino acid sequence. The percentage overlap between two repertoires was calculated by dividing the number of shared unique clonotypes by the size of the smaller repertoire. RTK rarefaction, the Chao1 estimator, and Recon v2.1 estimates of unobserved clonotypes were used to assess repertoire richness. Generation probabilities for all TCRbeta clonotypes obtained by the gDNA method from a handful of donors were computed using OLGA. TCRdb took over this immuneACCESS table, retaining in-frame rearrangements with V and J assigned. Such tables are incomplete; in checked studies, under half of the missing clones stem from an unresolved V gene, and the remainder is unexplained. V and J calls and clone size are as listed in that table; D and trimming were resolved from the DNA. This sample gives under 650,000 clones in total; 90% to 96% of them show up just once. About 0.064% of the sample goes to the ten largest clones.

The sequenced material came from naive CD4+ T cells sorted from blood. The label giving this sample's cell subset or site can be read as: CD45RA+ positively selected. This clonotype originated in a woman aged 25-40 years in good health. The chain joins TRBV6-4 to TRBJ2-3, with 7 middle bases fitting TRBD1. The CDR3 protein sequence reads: CASSVGTGTDTQYF. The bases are TGTGCCAGCAGTGTTGGGACAGGCACAGATACGCAGTATTTT.